This passage covers 27 T cell receptor beta chains from one sample sequenced in a study of identical twins. TCRdb reprocessed the 5' RACE reads via MiXCR and lists one record per CDR3 protein. This repertoire shows about 530,000 distinct CDR3 sequences, about a fifth found once; its top ten account for more than 0.4%. This sample also belongs to another study, concerning yellow fever vaccine responses in identical twins.

The sample taken for sequencing was CD4+ T cells sorted from blood. These receptors came from a woman aged 18-29 years in good health.

This chain links TRBV4-1 with TRBJ2-1; D is unclear. Between the trimmed V and J ends, which lost 4 bases and 8 bases, there was a span of 18 bases. This CDR3 is 15 amino acids long. Germline CDR1 and CDR2: MGHRA and YSYEKL. The CDR3 is CASSPRHGSWHEQFF. The CDR3 DNA reads as TGCGCCAGCAGCCCAAGACACGGGTCCTGGCATGAGCAGTTCTTC.

The chain uses TRBV12-3 or TRBV12-4 and TRBJ1-1, with 8 nucleotides matching TRBD1. CDR3 size: 15 residues. J gave up 0 bases and V 4 bases, and 4 bases lay outside the gene matches. CDR3 sequence: CASSSGQGLNTEAFF. CDR3 DNA sequence: TGTGCCAGCAGTTCCGGACAGGGCCTGAACACTGAAGCTTTCTTT.

The CDR3 DNA follows: TGTGCCAGCAGCGTTAAATATGCGGGAGGACCCTACAATGAGCAGTTCTTC. Amino acids: CASSVKYAGGPYNEQFF. The genes are TRBV9 and TRBJ2-1; 8 positions match TRBD2. Germline CDR1 SGDLS, CDR2 YYNGEE. The CDR3 has 17 amino acids. V lost 2 bases, J lost 2 bases, and 9 bases stayed unmatched. The full variable domain, completed using reference TRBV9 and TRBJ2-1, is DSGVTQTPKHLITATGQRVTLRCSPRSGDLSVYWYQQSLDQGLQFLIQYYNGEERAKGNILERFSAQQFPDLHSELNLSSLELGDSALYFCASSVKYAGGPYNEQFFGPGTRLTVL.

The chain recombines TRBV29-1 with TRBJ2-1; D remains ambiguous. CDR3 length: 14 amino acids. Germline lookup yields CDR1 SQVTM and CDR2 ANQGSEA. Trimming cost V 4 bases and J 1 base, with 11 bases left between them. In DNA, the CDR3 is TGCAGCGTTGTTCCCCGCACTTCCTACAATGAGCAGTTCTTC. Translated: CSVVPRTSYNEQFF.

This clonotype was observed a handful of times. The genes are TRBV25-1 and TRBJ2-2; tentatively, D is TRBD1 (5 bases). CDR3 length equals 13 residues. Germline values: CDR1 MGHDK, CDR2 SYGVNS. V dropped 4 bases and J dropped 6 bases, with 9 bases sitting between them. The CDR3, as DNA: TGTGCCAGCAGTGTCAGGGTGGCCGGGGAGCTGTTTTTT. Translation gives CASSVRVAGELFF.

The gene calls are TRBV24-1 and TRBJ2-3; TRBD1 aligns across 7 bases. Germline V gene sequence: CDR1 KGHDR, CDR2 SFDVKD. This CDR3 is built from 12 residues. V lost 5 bases to trimming and J lost 6 bases; unmatched junction nucleotides: 1. CDR3 in amino acids: CATSVGGDTQYF. The CDR3 DNA sequence: TGTGCCACCAGTGTAGGGGGCGATACGCAGTATTTT.

V usage is TRBV6-1 and J usage is TRBJ1-5; 8 nucleotides match TRBD1. The V and J ends lost 6 bases and 5 bases, in that order; junction bases with no gene match: 6. Germline-derived CDR1 and CDR2 are MNHNS and SASEGT. This CDR3 has 14 residues. The CDR3 protein is CASRPTGDDQPQHF. CDR3 DNA: TGTGCCAGCAGACCGACAGGGGATGATCAGCCCCAGCATTTT.

This clonotype was counted a few times. The genes are TRBV6-2 or TRBV6-3 and TRBJ1-1, with D unresolved. Trimming stripped 0 bases from V and 0 bases from J, with 8 bases between. This CDR3 is built from 15 residues. Germline V CDR1 and CDR2: MNHEY, SVGEGT. Written as DNA, the CDR3 is TGTGCCAGCAGTTACTCGAAGTTGCTGAACACTGAAGCTTTCTTT. Protein sequence: CASSYSKLLNTEAFF.

Many counts were recorded for this clonotype. The chain has TRBV3-1 and TRBJ1-2; D gene ambiguous. Germline CDR1 is LGHDT and CDR2 is YNNKEL (reference sequence). CDR3 length: 11 amino acids. The ends were cut back, 2 bases at V and 7 bases at J, with 5 bases in the middle. DNA for the CDR3: TGTGCCAGCAGCCAAACGGGTGGCTACACCTTC. It encodes CASSQTGGYTF.

This chain joins TRBV18 and TRBJ1-2; D remains ambiguous. Germline lookup yields CDR1 KGHSH and CDR2 LQKENI. The length of the CDR3 is 15 residues. V was cut by 0 bases and J by 1 base, with 9 bases left in between. CDR3 nucleotide sequence: TGTGCCAGCTCACCACCGCTGGGCTTTAACTATGGCTACACCTTC. It codes for CASSPPLGFNYGYTF.

This clonotype was detected only a few times. In nucleotides, the CDR3 is TGTGCCAGCAGTCCCCCTCCCTTGGGACGCCCCTACAATGAGCAGTTCTTC. It translates to CASSPPPLGRPYNEQFF. V is TRBV2 and J is TRBJ2-1; D possibly uses TRBD1 or TRBD2 (5 bases each). The V and J ends lost 5 bases and 2 bases respectively, with 19 bases between them. This CDR3 comprises 17 residues. CDR1 and CDR2 (germline): SNHLY, FYNNEI.

This clonotype came up once. V gene TRBV6-1 combines with J gene TRBJ2-2; TRBD2 might be the D (7 bases). The CDR3 has 15 residues. Trimming removed 5 bases from V and 7 bases from J, with 17 bases in between. From germline, CDR1 is MNHNS and CDR2 SASEGT. CDR3 sequence reads: CASSTLGGLGGELFF. CDR3 in DNA: TGTGCCAGCAGTACGCTCGGGGGGCTAGGCGGGGAGCTGTTTTTT.

This chain uses TRBV16 with TRBJ1-1, with unresolved D. Trimming cost V 4 bases and J 1 base, with 13 bases left between them. Germline-derived CDR1 and CDR2 are KGHSY and FQNENV. The CDR3 has 15 amino acids. CDR3 sequence: CASSPSSSPNTEAFF. The CDR3 bases are TGTGCCAGCAGCCCTTCGTCCAGCCCGAACACTGAAGCTTTCTTT.

The chain couples TRBV28 to TRBJ2-7; the match to TRBD2 covers 13 bases. The J segment lost 4 bases and the V segment lost 5 bases, leaving 11 bases of the junction unmatched. Looked up from germline, CDR1 is MDHEN and CDR2 is SYDVKM. There are 17 residues in the CDR3. The CDR3 is CASSPTGLAGKYYEQYF. DNA for the CDR3: TGTGCCAGCAGTCCCACGGGACTAGCGGGGAAGTATTACGAGCAGTACTTC.

The chain links TRBV6-5 to TRBJ2-5, with 10 positions matching TRBD1. V shed 5 bases and J 7 bases; nucleotides not matched to a gene: 13. The CDR3 consists of 16 residues. The germline CDR1 and CDR2 sequences are MNHEY and SVGAGI. CDR3: CASSTLGQGDGVTQYF. In nucleotides, the CDR3 is TGTGCCAGCAGTACTCTCGGACAGGGGGATGGCGTGACCCAGTACTTC.

The chain uses TRBV20-1 and TRBJ1-2; weak D call: TRBD1 (6 bases). Trimming left V 0 bases short and J 1 base short, with 18 bases between. This CDR3 contains 17 residues. Germline lookup yields CDR1 DFQATT and CDR2 SNEGSKA (reference sequence). DNA for the CDR3: TGCAGTGCTAGAGATCCCGACTGGACAGCAATTAACTATGGCTACACCTTC. This translates into CSARDPDWTAINYGYTF.

In this sample, this clonotype turned up a few times. The chain carries TRBV12-3 or TRBV12-4 and TRBJ1-1, with 8 bases aligning to TRBD1. Trimming took 8 bases from V and 0 from J; bases not matched to a gene: 8. The CDR3 spans 15 residues. This chain's CDR3 is CASVNRGGMNTEAFF. The DNA of the CDR3 is TGTGCCAGCGTTAACAGGGGGGGGATGAACACTGAAGCTTTCTTT.

The chain carries TRBV6-5 and TRBJ2-2, with D perhaps matching TRBD1 or TRBD2 (5 bases each). The CDR3 loop spans 16 amino acids. Trimming took off 2 bases at V and 4 bases at J, with 14 bases between the two ends. CDR1 is MNHEY, CDR2 SVGAGI, per germline. Here the CDR3 reads CASSYRGVSGTGELFF. Written as DNA, the CDR3 is TGTGCCAGCAGTTACCGAGGGGTCAGCGGCACCGGGGAGCTGTTTTTT.

The V and J genes are TRBV7-2 and TRBJ2-7; TRBD2 matches at 7 bases. The junction had 7 bases not matched to a gene; V was cut back by 1 base and J by 4 bases. The CDR3 contains 15 residues. Germline-derived CDR1 and CDR2 are SGHTA and FQGNSA. CDR3 region: CASSLEAGVRYEQYF. Here the CDR3 DNA reads TGTGCCAGCAGCTTAGAGGCGGGAGTAAGGTACGAGCAGTACTTC.

This clonotype was counted only a few times. The CDR3 is CAIKQDPSFGELFF. In nucleotides, the CDR3 is TGTGCCATCAAGCAGGACCCGTCCTTCGGGGAGCTGTTTTTT. This chain connects TRBV10-3 to TRBJ2-2; D not resolved. This CDR3 contains 14 residues. The V end was cut by 7 bases, the J end by 7 bases, with 16 bases between. Germline CDR1 ENHRY, CDR2 SYGVKD.

The chain recombines TRBV9 with TRBJ2-3, with D perhaps matching TRBD2 (5 bases). CDR1 and CDR2 from the germline V gene are SGDLS and YYNGEE. The length of the CDR3 is 16 residues. V shed 0 bases and J shed 5 bases, with 16 bases lying between them. The DNA for the CDR3 is TGTGCCAGCAGCGTAGGACCACCGGGTGGAGGAGATACGCAGTATTTT. The encoded protein is CASSVGPPGGGDTQYF.

Details on this clonotype: A read error may account for a junction end that differs from germline. This chain joins TRBV7-9 and TRBJ2-5, with 7 positions matching TRBD1. Germline CDR1 and CDR2: SEHNR and FQNEAQ (reference sequence). CDR3 length equals 15 residues. The CDR3 spells CPSSLEQGTQETQYF. The CDR3 bases are TGTCCCAGCAGCTTAGAACAGGGGACCCAAGAGACCCAGTACTTC.

This clonotype occurred once. The chain joins TRBV19 to TRBJ2-1, with 9 positions matching TRBD2. The V gene end was trimmed by 7 bases and the J gene end by 9 bases; junction bases not matched to a gene: 10. The CDR3 is 14 residues long. Germline V CDR1 and CDR2: LNHDA, SQIVND (reference sequence). Here the CDR3 reads CASKSLAGTSEQFF. The DNA for the CDR3 is TGTGCCAGTAAATCCCTAGCGGGAACGTCTGAGCAGTTCTTC.

This clonotype was seen a handful of times. This chain uses TRBV12-3 or TRBV12-4 with TRBJ1-6; 10 bases agree with TRBD1. After removal of 7 bases from V and 6 bases from J, the junction contained 3 bases not matched to a gene. The CDR3 runs to 14 residues. The CDR3 reads CASTRTGGNSPLHF. As DNA, the CDR3 is TGTGCCAGCACCCGGACAGGGGGTAATTCACCCCTCCACTTT.

A few counts support this clonotype. This chain connects TRBV7-9 to TRBJ2-1; D gene uncertain. V dropped 5 bases and J dropped 5 bases, with 7 bases sitting between them. This CDR3 comprises 12 residues. Germline CDR1 reads SEHNR; CDR2 reads FQNEAQ (reference sequence). Here the CDR3 reads CASSVQDNEQFF. The CDR3 coding sequence is TGTGCCAGCAGCGTCCAGGACAATGAGCAGTTCTTC.

At least ten counts were recorded for this clonotype. J is TRBJ2-3 and V is TRBV27, with D unclear. The CDR3 loop spans 14 amino acids. Germline V gene data show CDR1 as MNHEY and CDR2 as SMNVEV (reference sequence). The V end lost 5 bases, the J end lost 0 bases, and 9 bases lay between the germline ends. Here the CDR3 DNA reads TGTGCCAGCAGTCCCCAAGTTAGCACAGATACGCAGTATTTT. Translated, it gives CASSPQVSTDTQYF.

V and J are TRBV12-3 or TRBV12-4 and TRBJ2-2; perhaps TRBD2 as D (6 bases). This CDR3 contains 14 residues. V shed 8 bases and J shed 3 bases, with 13 bases lying between them. In nucleotides, the CDR3 is TGTGCCAGCCGAAACTGGGGGGACACCGGGGAGCTGTTTTTT. The encoded protein is CASRNWGDTGELFF.